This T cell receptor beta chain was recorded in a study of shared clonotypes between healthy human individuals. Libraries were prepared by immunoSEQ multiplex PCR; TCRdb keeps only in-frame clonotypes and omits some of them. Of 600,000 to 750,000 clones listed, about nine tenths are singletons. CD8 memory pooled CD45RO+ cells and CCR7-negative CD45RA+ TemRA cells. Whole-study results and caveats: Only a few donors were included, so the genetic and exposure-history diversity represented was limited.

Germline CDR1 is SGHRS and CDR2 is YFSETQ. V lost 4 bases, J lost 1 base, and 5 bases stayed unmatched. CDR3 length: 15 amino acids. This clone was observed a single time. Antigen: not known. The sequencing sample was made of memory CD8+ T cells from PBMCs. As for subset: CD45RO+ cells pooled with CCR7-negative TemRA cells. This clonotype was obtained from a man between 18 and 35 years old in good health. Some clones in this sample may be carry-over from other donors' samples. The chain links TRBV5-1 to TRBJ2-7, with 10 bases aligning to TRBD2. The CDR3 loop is CASSRTSGNSYEQYF. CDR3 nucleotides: TGCGCCAGCAGCCGAACTAGCGGGAATTCCTACGAGCAGTACTTC.